This entry lists 25 T cell receptor beta chains sequenced from one sample in a study of beta chain features in type 1 diabetes. General observations from the study: Significant though moderate, a shortening of TCRB CDR3s appeared in all four CD4+ subsets of Type 1 diabetes patients.

Their antigen targets remain unknown. Isolated RNA was reverse transcribed in full, so expressed TCRB transcripts were sequenced. Clones were read by immunoSEQ multiplex PCR, and TCRdb kept only the in-frame ones, dropping some. Here the sample spans approximately 600,000 clones, approximately 13% being singletons. Sequencing was performed on naive CD4+ T cells from blood. Receptor source: a man aged 25 to 40 with type 1 diabetes.

In this sample, this clone turned up a few times. V is TRBV14 and J is TRBJ2-5; weak D call: TRBD2 (5 bases). The CDR3 loop spans 16 amino acids. V was cut by 0 bases and J by 5 bases, with 16 bases left in between. Germline V gene lookup returns CDR1 SGHDN and CDR2 FVKESK. DNA for the CDR3: TGTGCCAGCAGCCAAGATTACGGGGTGGTCTGCGAGACCCAGTACTTC. Translating it yields CASSQDYGVVCETQYF.

This chain links TRBV5-4 with TRBJ2-6; D is uncertain. The V gene's germline CDR1 is SGHNT and CDR2 YYREEE (reference sequence). V lost 0 bases and J 0 bases, leaving 13 bases between the germline ends. The CDR3 sequence is 18 residues long. CDR3 nucleotides: TGTGCCAGCAGCTTGGGAACTTTCCCTAGCTCTGGGGCCAACGTCCTGACTTTC. Its protein product is CASSLGTFPSSGANVLTF.

The V gene is TRBV6-5, the J gene TRBJ2-7; unclear D gene. V lost 2 bases to trimming and J lost 6 bases, with 17 bases between them. The length of the CDR3 is 15 residues. Germline V gives CDR1 MNHEY, CDR2 SVGAGI. Written as DNA, the CDR3 is TGTGCCAGCAGTTACATTGGTGTCCCCCTTACCGAGCAGTACTTC. Translated, it gives CASSYIGVPLTEQYF.

This clone was observed a few times. The chain combines TRBV4-3 with TRBJ2-3, with D possibly being TRBD1 or TRBD2 (5 bases each). The CDR3 length is 18 residues. The V end was cut by 5 bases, the J end by 1 base, with 22 bases between. In germline, CDR1 is LGHNA, CDR2 YSLEER. The CDR3 coding sequence is TGCGCCAGCAGCGAATTTAGCGTTGGGGCTGTTGGCACAGATACGCAGTATTTT. Its translation is CASSEFSVGAVGTDTQYF.

V usage is TRBV7-2 and J usage is TRBJ2-5; TRBD1 matches at 10 bases. The germline V gene has CDR1 SGHTA and CDR2 FQGNSA. The CDR3 is 14 amino acids. The V and J ends lost 5 bases and 4 bases, in that order; junction bases with no gene match: 4. The CDR3 sequence is CASSLWDRGETQYF. As DNA, the CDR3 is TGTGCCAGCAGCCTATGGGACAGGGGAGAGACCCAGTACTTC.

This clone has a handful of counts. This rearrangement joins TRBV30 to TRBJ2-5; D is possibly TRBD2 (7 bases). Germline values: CDR1 GTSNPN, CDR2 SVGIG (reference sequence). CDR3 size: 14 residues. CDR3 loop: CASEGGAALTAQYF. Here the CDR3 DNA reads TGTGCTTCAGAAGGGGGGGCCGCACTTACGGCCCAGTACTTC. The variable domain in full, completed from reference TRBV30 and TRBJ2-5, reads SQTIHQWPATLVQPVGSPLSLECTVEGTSNPNLYWYRQAAGRGLQLLFYSVGIGQISSEVPQNLSASRPQDRQFILSSKKLLLSDSGFYLCASEGGAALTAQYFGPGTRLLVL.

This chain connects TRBV7-9 to TRBJ2-5; a weak D match, TRBD1 (6 bases). The germline V gene has CDR1 SEHNR and CDR2 FQNEAQ (reference sequence). Trimming removed 3 bases at V and 1 base at J, with 15 bases between. The CDR3 runs to 16 residues. CDR3 coding DNA: TGTGCCAGCAGCTTGGGGGTACAGGGAACCCAAGAGACCCAGTACTTC. This sequence encodes CASSLGVQGTQETQYF. The full variable domain, in which reference TRBV7-9 and TRBJ2-5 provide the parts outside the CDR3, is DTGVSQNPRHKITKRGQNVTFRCDPISEHNRLYWYRQTLGQGPEFLTYFQNEAQLEKSRLLSDRFSAERPKGSFSTLEIQRTEQGDSAMYLCASSLGVQGTQETQYFGPGTRLLVL.

This chain joins TRBV7-2 and TRBJ1-5, with 7 bases fitting TRBD1. Per germline, CDR1 SGHTA and CDR2 FQGNSA. V shed 4 bases and J 4 bases; nucleotides not matched to a gene: 4. This CDR3 is 14 amino acids long. The DNA of the CDR3 is TGTGCCAGCAGCTCGGACAGGAATAATCAGCCCCAGCATTTT. Amino acid sequence: CASSSDRNNQPQHF.

Only a few counts were recorded for this clone. The V gene is TRBV6-5, the J gene TRBJ2-3; 9 bases line up with TRBD2. Germline V gene sequence: CDR1 MNHEY, CDR2 SVGAGI. The length of the CDR3 is 15 residues. J was trimmed by 1 base and V by 5 bases; bases with no gene match: 4. DNA of the CDR3: TGTGCCAGCAGTCCCTCTAGCGGGGGCACAGATACGCAGTATTTT. The encoded protein is CASSPSSGGTDTQYF.

V and J are TRBV4-2 and TRBJ2-1; 11 nucleotides align to TRBD2. Germline lookup yields CDR1 LGHNA and CDR2 YNFKEQ. V shed 3 bases, J shed 8 bases, and the junction held 12 bases outside the gene matches. The CDR3 contains 17 residues. CDR3: CASSHPGTSGPLDEQFF. CDR3 sequence (DNA): TGTGCCAGCAGCCATCCTGGGACTAGCGGCCCTTTGGATGAGCAGTTCTTC.

This clone came up a few times. The gene calls are TRBV5-1 and TRBJ2-7; D may be TRBD2 (5 bases). The V end lost 4 bases, the J end lost 0 bases, and 17 bases lay between the germline ends. The germline CDR1 and CDR2 sequences are SGHRS and YFSETQ. The CDR3 covers 16 residues. The CDR3 bases are TGCGCCAGCAGCCGGGAAGGCTCCCGAAACTCCTACGAGCAGTACTTC. It codes for CASSREGSRNSYEQYF. The full variable domain, in which reference TRBV5-1 and TRBJ2-7 provide the parts outside the CDR3, is KAGVTQTPRYLIKTRGQQVTLSCSPISGHRSVSWYQQTPGQGLQFLFEYFSETQRNKGNFPGRFSGRQFSNSRSEMNVSTLELGDSALYLCASSREGSRNSYEQYFGPGTRLTVT.

Only a few counts were recorded for this clone. The rearrangement links TRBV7-2 to TRBJ1-2; D is unclear. The V end lost 5 bases, the J end lost 3 bases, and 13 bases lay between the germline ends. Germline lookup yields CDR1 SGHTA and CDR2 FQGNSA. The CDR3 length is 14 residues. Here the CDR3 reads CASSPIQADYGYTF. CDR3 sequence (DNA): TGTGCCAGCAGCCCCATTCAAGCCGACTATGGCTACACCTTC.

The sample holds a few counts of this clone. The J gene is TRBJ1-2, the V gene TRBV28; D ambiguous. Trimming removed 2 bases from V and 3 bases from J, with 7 bases in between. Germline CDR1 reads MDHEN; CDR2 reads SYDVKM. The CDR3 sequence is 13 residues long. For the CDR3, the DNA is TGTGCCAGCAGTTTAACCCAGGACTATGGCTACACCTTC. Protein product: CASSLTQDYGYTF.

This chain uses TRBV19 with TRBJ2-2; a possible D gene is TRBD2 (5 bases). This CDR3 contains 14 residues. V was cut by 8 bases and J by 3 bases, with 13 bases left in between. Germline CDR1 and CDR2: LNHDA and SQIVND (reference sequence). The CDR3 loop is CASGREFDTGELFF. CDR3 nucleotides: TGTGCCAGTGGTAGGGAGTTCGACACCGGGGAGCTGTTTTTT.

This clone has more than one count but fewer than ten. The chain carries TRBV10-3 and TRBJ2-5, with D unresolved. Germline assignment: CDR1 ENHRY and CDR2 SYGVKD. Deletions cut 0 bases from V and 3 bases from J, with 11 bases between. The CDR3 runs 15 residues. The CDR3 sequence: CAISESKAAKETQYF. In DNA form, the CDR3 reads TGTGCCATCAGTGAGTCGAAGGCGGCTAAAGAGACCCAGTACTTC.

The V call is TRBV18, the J call TRBJ2-3; 8 positions match TRBD1. Germline-derived CDR1 and CDR2 are KGHSH and LQKENI. The CDR3 is 14 amino acids. J gave up 3 bases and V 8 bases, and 7 bases lay outside the gene matches. The CDR3: CASADRVGTDTQYF. The CDR3 bases are TGTGCCAGCGCGGACAGGGTGGGAACAGATACGCAGTATTTT. The entire variable domain, with the rest obtained from reference TRBV18 and TRBJ2-3, is as follows: NAGVMQNPRHLVRRRGQEARLRCSPMKGHSHVYWYRQLPEEGLKFMVYLQKENIIDESGMPKERFSAEFPKEGPSILRIQQVVRGDSAAYFCASADRVGTDTQYFGPGTRLTVL.

The chain has TRBV7-9 and TRBJ1-2; D gene uncertain. The CDR3 covers 13 residues. V was pared by 0 bases and J by 6 bases, with 8 bases between. The germline V gene has CDR1 SEHNR and CDR2 FQNEAQ (reference sequence). CDR3 residues: CASSLAGLDGYTF. The CDR3 nucleotides are TGTGCCAGCAGCTTAGCCGGGCTGGATGGCTACACCTTC.

A few counts support this clone. V gene TRBV10-3 combines with J gene TRBJ1-2, with a tentative D call TRBD1 (5 bases). The CDR3 contains 14 residues. CDR1 is ENHRY and CDR2 is SYGVKD in the germline V gene. V was pared by 7 bases and J by 3 bases, with 15 bases between. The CDR3 loop reads CAITSGTAHYGYTF. As DNA, the CDR3 is TGTGCCATCACCTCCGGGACTGCTCACTATGGCTACACCTTC.

This clone was counted only a few times. The chain uses TRBV4-3 and TRBJ2-1; D perhaps matches TRBD2 (7 bases). V was shortened by 1 base and J by 4 bases, with 14 bases between the two germline ends. The CDR3 length is 16 residues. The germline gives CDR1 LGHNA, CDR2 YSLEER. The DNA for the CDR3 is TGCGCCAGCAGCCAAGTGGCGGGGGCGAGTTACAATGAGCAGTTCTTC. Translating gives CASSQVAGASYNEQFF.

The V gene is TRBV9, the J gene TRBJ1-3; D not certain. Germline loops: CDR1 SGDLS, CDR2 YYNGEE. Between the trimmed V and J ends, which lost 4 bases and 2 bases, there was a span of 16 bases. This CDR3 spans 16 amino acids. This CDR3 reads CASSPVIREPGNTIYF. The CDR3, as DNA: TGTGCCAGCAGCCCCGTGATCCGCGAACCTGGAAACACCATATATTTT.

The rearrangement joins TRBV18 to TRBJ2-3, with D perhaps assigned TRBD1 or TRBD2 (5 bases each). Germline loops: CDR1 KGHSH, CDR2 LQKENI. This CDR3 spans 15 amino acids. V lost 5 bases and J 3 bases, leaving 15 bases between the germline ends. The DNA of the CDR3 is TGTGCCAGCTCATCCGGGACCGCTCCAACAGATACGCAGTATTTT. Its protein is CASSSGTAPTDTQYF.

The gene calls are TRBV11-2 and TRBJ2-5; 8 nucleotides align to TRBD2. J lost 12 bases, V lost 5 bases, and 8 bases had no gene match. This CDR3 region has 12 residues. Germline V lookup: CDR1 SGHAT, CDR2 FQNNGV. The CDR3 coding sequence is TGTGCCAGCAGCCAGCCCGGGGGGGCGAAGTACTTC. It is translated as CASSQPGGAKYF.

This clone came up a few times. The CDR3 loop reads CASSYSDTTYEQYF. The CDR3 bases are TGTGCCAGCAGTTACTCGGACACGACCTACGAGCAGTACTTC. The V call is TRBV6-5, the J call TRBJ2-7; possibly TRBD1 for D (5 bases). The length of the CDR3 is 14 residues. Trimming removed 0 bases at V and 2 bases at J, with 8 bases between. The germline gives CDR1 MNHEY, CDR2 SVGAGI.

V and J are TRBV7-9 and TRBJ1-2, with D maybe TRBD1 (5 bases). Trimming left V 0 bases short and J 5 bases short, with 10 bases between. Germline loops: CDR1 SEHNR, CDR2 FQNEAQ (reference sequence). This CDR3 spans 14 amino acids. CDR3 sequence (DNA): TGTGCCAGCAGCTTAGCGGAGGGGTCGTATGGCTACACCTTC. Its protein product is CASSLAEGSYGYTF.

The genes are TRBV20-1 and TRBJ2-7; D is ambiguous. The CDR3 has 11 amino acids. V was clipped by 7 bases and J by 2 bases, with 9 bases between them. Germline V gene sequence: CDR1 DFQATT, CDR2 SNEGSKA (reference sequence). The CDR3, as DNA: TGCAGTGGCCTCGGAGCCTACGAGCAGTACTTC. Translation: CSGLGAYEQYF.